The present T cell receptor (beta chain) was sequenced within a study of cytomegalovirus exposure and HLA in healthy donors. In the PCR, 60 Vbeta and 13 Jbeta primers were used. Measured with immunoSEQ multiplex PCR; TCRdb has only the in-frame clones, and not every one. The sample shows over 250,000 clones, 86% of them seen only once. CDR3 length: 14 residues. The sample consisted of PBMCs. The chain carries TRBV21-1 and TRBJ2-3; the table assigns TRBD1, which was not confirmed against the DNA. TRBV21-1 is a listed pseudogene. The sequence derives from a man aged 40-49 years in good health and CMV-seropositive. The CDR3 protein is CASSTWTPGDTQYF. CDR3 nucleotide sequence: TGTGCCAGCAGCACCTGGACACCTGGGGATACGCAGTATTTT.